This T cell receptor (beta chain) was profiled in a study of OX40 agonist ivuxolimab in advanced cancers. Notes on the research overall: The costimulatory receptor OX40 (CD134) was targeted by ivuxolimab, a fully human IgG2 agonistic monoclonal antibody. The paper describes the monotherapy dose-escalation part (N ≈ 50 patients) of the phase I trial of ivuxolimab. Peripheral TCRbeta sequencing aimed to test whether ivuxolimab altered TCR sequence diversity and caused clonal T-cell expansion. Of the approximately 54 patients in dose escalation, about 20 had hepatocellular carcinoma, around 15 had melanoma, 9 had renal cell carcinoma and 9 had head and neck cancer. A male proportion of around 81% and a mean age of about 60 years, ranging from 23 to 79, were recorded for the dose-escalation cohort. Partial responses were achieved by three dose-escalation patients, of whom one had hepatocellular carcinoma and two had cutaneous melanoma. Patients were allowed to have had prior anti-PD-1, anti-PD-L1 or anti-CTLA-4 therapy, and approximately 40% of the dose-escalation patients had been treated with checkpoint inhibitors. Intravenous ivuxolimab was administered to patients every 2 weeks at six dose levels: 0.01, 0.1, 0.3, 1.5, 3 and 10 mg/kg.

Patients with autoimmune disease history or receiving systemic immunosuppression were excluded from the trial. Peripheral blood for TCR sequencing was collected from all dose cohorts at baseline, on cycle 4 day 1, and on cycle 7 day 1. The samples were drawn from a first-in-human, open-label, multicenter phase I dose-escalation trial of ivuxolimab. Adults with locally advanced or metastatic melanoma, renal cell, hepatocellular, or head and neck squamous cell carcinoma were enrolled in the trial. Before TCR sequencing, CD4+ and CD8+ T cells were separately sorted from peripheral blood. In the germline V gene, CDR1 corresponds to SGHTA and CDR2 to FQGNSA. The junction shows trimming of 3 bases on V and 5 bases on J, and the gene matches do not reach 4 bases of it. Including the terminal cysteine and phenylalanine, the CDR3 comprises 13 residues. Solely the CDR3 DNA is kept, with 39 bases framed from the first base.

The paper's findings and limits, for the study overall: In the 0.1-3.0 mg/kg groups, partial responders had among the lowest normalized peripheral clonal expansion, particularly in CD8+ T cells. Antigen specificity was not determined for the clonally expanded peripheral T cells. Low levels of normalized T-cell clonal expansion were also shown by some nonresponding patients. After ivuxolimab, CD8+ T cells had more expanded clones than CD4+ T cells on average. At doses of 0.1 to 3.0 mg/kg, clonal expansion of both CD4+ and CD8+ blood T cells was observed from baseline to week 6.

Genomic DNA was isolated from the sorted cells so that the TCRbeta CDR3 region could be sequenced. TCRbeta CDR3 regions were sequenced using the immunoSEQ Assay. TCRdb re-hosts the immuneACCESS table, in-frame sequences only. Its copies lack some clones; in the studies checked, an unresolved V gene accounts for under half of them, and the cause for the rest is not known. This sample gives more than 65,000 clones in total; about 84% of them show up just once. 6.1% of the sample lies in the top ten. The sample holds a few counts of this clone. Its antigen is currently not known. Nothing much larger sits one base from this clone, and base qualities are not available.

This receptor chain uses TRBV7-2 and TRBJ2-7; TRBD1 fits 7 bases in the junction. Specimen: CD4+ or CD8+ T cells sorted from blood, collected in a trial of the OX40 agonist ivuxolimab. The sequence derives from an adult with an advanced solid tumor such as melanoma, head and neck, liver or kidney cancer. Here is the DNA: TGTGCCAGCAGCTTGACAGGGATGGACGAGCAGTACTTC. It translates to CASSLTGMDEQYF.